The clone carrying this T cell receptor beta chain was observed a handful of times. Treg sorting used a CD4+CD25+CD127-/low gate. The CDR3 is 16 residues long. The germline V gene encodes CDR1 MNHEY and CDR2 SVGEGT. With 6 bases removed from V and 6 bases from J, the gap between germline ends came to 21 bases. MiXCR was run by TCRdb on the 5' RACE reads, yielding one entry per CDR3 protein. The sample includes roughly 45,000 distinct CDR3 sequences, 20% to 25% of them seen just once. The chain is built from TRBV6-2 or TRBV6-3 and TRBJ2-1; maybe TRBD2 (5 bases). This clonotype was obtained from a female donor with breast cancer. Specimen: Tregs sorted from a lymph node. The CDR3 DNA sequence: TGTGCCAGCAGACCCGCACGTCGGGGAACCCTCAATGAGCAGTTCTTC. Its protein product is CASRPARRGTLNEQFF.